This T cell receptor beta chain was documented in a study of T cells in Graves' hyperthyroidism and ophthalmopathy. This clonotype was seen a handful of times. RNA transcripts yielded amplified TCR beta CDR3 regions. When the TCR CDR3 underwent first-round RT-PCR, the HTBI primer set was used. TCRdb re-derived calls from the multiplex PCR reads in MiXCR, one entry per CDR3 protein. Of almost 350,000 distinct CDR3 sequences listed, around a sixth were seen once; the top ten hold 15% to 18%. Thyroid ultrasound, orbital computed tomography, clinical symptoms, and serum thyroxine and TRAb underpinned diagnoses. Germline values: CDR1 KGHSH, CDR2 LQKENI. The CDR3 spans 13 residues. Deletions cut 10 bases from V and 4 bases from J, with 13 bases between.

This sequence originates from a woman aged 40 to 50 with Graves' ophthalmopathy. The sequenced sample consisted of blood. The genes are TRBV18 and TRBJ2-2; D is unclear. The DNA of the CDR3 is TGTGCCACCTCCTGGACGGGCACCGGGGAGCTGTTTTTT. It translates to CATSWTGTGELFF.